What follows describes a single T cell receptor (beta chain). Trimming took off 5 bases at V and 8 bases at J, with 16 bases between the two ends. This CDR3 region has 14 residues. Germline CDR1 SGHVS, CDR2 FQNEAQ. Once RNA had been extracted, it was reverse transcribed into cDNA to act as the sequencing template. TCRdb's table, derived via immunoSEQ multiplex PCR, lists solely in-frame clones and lacks some. In the table there are about 210,000 clones, roughly two fifths of which are singletons. Treatment in this sample: oral pan-JAK inhibitor, 5-10 mg twice daily. These data are taken from a study of CD8+ T cells in alopecia areata.

The material sequenced was CD4+ T cells sorted from blood, taken at approximately week 39, from a patient treated with tofacitinib. V gene TRBV7-8 combines with J gene TRBJ2-1; D is undetermined. This receptor was obtained from a human donor with alopecia areata. CDR3 region: CASSPFRHRDEQFF. The CDR3 coding sequence is TGTGCCAGCAGCCCCTTTAGGCACCGAGATGAGCAGTTCTTC.